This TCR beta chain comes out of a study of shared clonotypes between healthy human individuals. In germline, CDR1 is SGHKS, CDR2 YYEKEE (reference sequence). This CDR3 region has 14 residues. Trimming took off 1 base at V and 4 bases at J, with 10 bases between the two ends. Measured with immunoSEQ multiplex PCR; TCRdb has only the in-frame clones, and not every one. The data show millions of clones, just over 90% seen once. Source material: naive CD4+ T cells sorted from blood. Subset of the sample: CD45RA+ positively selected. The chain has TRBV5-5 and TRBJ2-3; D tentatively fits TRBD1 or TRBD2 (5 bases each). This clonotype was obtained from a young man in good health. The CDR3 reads CASSLSWGPDTQYF. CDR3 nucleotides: TGTGCCAGCAGCTTGTCGTGGGGACCAGATACGCAGTATTTT.